The clone carrying this T cell receptor beta chain showed up just a few times. The data were obtained in a study of type 1 and type 2 diabetes patients. Across the whole study: Participants included type 1 and type 2 diabetes patients plus nondiabetic controls.

Amplification started from genomic DNA. A primer set of 30 forward and 13 reverse primers amplified the CDR3. TCRdb re-called the multiplex PCR reads with MiXCR, one entry per CDR3 protein. The sample shows 250,000 to 300,000 distinct CDR3 sequences, over 45% of them seen only once. Germline assignment: CDR1 MDHEN and CDR2 SYDVKM. V lost 2 bases to trimming and J lost 4 bases, with 14 bases between them. The CDR3 spans 15 residues. This receptor was identified in a man younger than 35 with type 2 diabetes. The chain carries TRBV28 and TRBJ1-2, with D possibly being TRBD1 (5 bases). The specimen was peripheral blood mononuclear cells (PBMCs). The CDR3 coding sequence is TGTGCCAGCAGTTTAATGAGGGGTGGGGGCTATGGCTACACCTTC. This codes for CASSLMRGGGYGYTF.